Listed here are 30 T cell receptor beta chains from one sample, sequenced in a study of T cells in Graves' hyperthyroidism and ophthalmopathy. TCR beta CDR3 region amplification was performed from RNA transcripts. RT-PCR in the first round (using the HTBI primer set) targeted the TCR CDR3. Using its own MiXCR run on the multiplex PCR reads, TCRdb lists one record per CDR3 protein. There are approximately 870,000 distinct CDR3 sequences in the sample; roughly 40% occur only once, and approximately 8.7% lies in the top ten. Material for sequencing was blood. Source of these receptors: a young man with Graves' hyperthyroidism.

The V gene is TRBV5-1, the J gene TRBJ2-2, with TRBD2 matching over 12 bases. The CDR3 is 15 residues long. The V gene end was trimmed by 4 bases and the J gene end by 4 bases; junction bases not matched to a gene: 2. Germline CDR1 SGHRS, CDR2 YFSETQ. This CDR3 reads CASSGTSGPTGELFF. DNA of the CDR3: TGCGCCAGCAGCGGGACTAGCGGGCCCACCGGGGAGCTGTTTTTT.

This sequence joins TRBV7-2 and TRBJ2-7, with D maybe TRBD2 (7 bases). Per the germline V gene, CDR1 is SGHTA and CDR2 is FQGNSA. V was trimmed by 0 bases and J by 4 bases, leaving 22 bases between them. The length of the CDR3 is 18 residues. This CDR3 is CASSLARGGGGGSYEQYF. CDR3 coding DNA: TGTGCCAGCAGCTTAGCAAGGGGCGGCGGCGGGGGCTCGTACGAGCAGTACTTC.

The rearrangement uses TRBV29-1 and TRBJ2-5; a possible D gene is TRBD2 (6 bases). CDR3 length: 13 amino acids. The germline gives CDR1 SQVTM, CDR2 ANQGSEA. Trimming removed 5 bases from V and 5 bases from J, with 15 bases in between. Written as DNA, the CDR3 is TGCAGCGTTACCCCGGGGGTAGGGGAGACCCAGTACTTC. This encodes CSVTPGVGETQYF. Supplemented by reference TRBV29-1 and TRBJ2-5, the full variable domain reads SAVISQKPSRDICQRGTSLTIQCQVDSQVTMMFWYRQQPGQSLTLIATANQGSEATYESGFVIDKFPISRPNLTFSTLTVSNMSPEDSSIYLCSVTPGVGETQYFGPGTRLLVL.

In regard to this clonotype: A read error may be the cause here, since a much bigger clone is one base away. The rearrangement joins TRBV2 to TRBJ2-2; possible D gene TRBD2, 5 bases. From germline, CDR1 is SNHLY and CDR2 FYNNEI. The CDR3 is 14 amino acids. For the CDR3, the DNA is TGTGCCAGCAGCGATAGCGAACCCACCGGGAAGCTGTTTTTT. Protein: CASSDSEPTGKLFF.

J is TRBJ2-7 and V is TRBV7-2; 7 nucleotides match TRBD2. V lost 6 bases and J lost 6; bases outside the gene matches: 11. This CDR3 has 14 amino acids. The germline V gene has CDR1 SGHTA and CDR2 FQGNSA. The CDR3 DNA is TGTGCCAGCAGTTTACTAGCGACCCTTGGCGAGCAGTACTTC. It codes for CASSLLATLGEQYF.

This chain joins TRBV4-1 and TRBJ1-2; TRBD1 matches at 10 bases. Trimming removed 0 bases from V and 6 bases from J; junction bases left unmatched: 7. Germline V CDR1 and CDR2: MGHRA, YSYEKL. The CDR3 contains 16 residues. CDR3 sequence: CASSQDPGQGSDGYTF. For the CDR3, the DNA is TGCGCCAGCAGCCAAGATCCGGGACAGGGGTCGGATGGCTACACCTTC.

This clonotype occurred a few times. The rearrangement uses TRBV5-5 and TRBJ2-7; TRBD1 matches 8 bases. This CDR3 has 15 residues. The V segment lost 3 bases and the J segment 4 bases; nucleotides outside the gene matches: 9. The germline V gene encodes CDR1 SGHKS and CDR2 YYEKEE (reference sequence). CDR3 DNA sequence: TGTGCCAGCAGCTCACAGGGGGAAGGCTTTTACGAGCAGTACTTC. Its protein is CASSSQGEGFYEQYF.

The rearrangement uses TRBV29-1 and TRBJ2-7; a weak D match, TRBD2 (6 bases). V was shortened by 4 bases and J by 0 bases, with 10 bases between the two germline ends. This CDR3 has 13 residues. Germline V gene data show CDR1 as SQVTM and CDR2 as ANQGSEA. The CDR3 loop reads CSVAGLPSYEQYF. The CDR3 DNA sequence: TGCAGCGTTGCGGGACTCCCCTCCTACGAGCAGTACTTC.

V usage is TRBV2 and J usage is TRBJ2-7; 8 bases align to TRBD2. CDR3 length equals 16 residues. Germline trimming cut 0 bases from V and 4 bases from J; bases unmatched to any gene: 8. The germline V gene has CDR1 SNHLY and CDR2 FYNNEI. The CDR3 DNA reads TGTGCCAGCAGTGAAGCCCCCGGGACTAGATCTTACGAGCAGTACTTC. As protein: CASSEAPGTRSYEQYF.

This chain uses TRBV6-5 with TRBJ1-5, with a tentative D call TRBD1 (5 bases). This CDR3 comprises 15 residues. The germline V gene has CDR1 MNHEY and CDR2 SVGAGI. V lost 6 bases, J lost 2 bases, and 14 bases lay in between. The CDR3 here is CASSPTGNGNQPQHF. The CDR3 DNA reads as TGTGCCAGCAGCCCCACAGGTAACGGCAATCAGCCCCAGCATTTT.

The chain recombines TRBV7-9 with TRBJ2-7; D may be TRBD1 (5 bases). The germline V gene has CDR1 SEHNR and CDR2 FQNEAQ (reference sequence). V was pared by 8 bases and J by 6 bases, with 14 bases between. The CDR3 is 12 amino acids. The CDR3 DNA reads TGTGCCAGCGATTTAGAAGGGGCCGAGCAGTACTTC. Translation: CASDLEGAEQYF.

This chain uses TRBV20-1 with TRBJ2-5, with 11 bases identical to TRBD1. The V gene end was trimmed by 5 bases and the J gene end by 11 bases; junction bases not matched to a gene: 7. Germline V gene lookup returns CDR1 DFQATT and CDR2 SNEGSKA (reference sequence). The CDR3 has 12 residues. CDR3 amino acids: CSARTGGEVQYF. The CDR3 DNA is TGCAGTGCTCGGACAGGGGGCGAGGTTCAGTACTTC.

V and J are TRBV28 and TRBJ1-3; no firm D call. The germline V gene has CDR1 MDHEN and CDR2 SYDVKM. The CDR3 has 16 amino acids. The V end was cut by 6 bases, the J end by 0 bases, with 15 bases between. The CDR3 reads CASSLTDRNSGNTIYF. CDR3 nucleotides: TGTGCCAGCAGCTTAACCGACCGTAACTCTGGAAACACCATATATTTT.

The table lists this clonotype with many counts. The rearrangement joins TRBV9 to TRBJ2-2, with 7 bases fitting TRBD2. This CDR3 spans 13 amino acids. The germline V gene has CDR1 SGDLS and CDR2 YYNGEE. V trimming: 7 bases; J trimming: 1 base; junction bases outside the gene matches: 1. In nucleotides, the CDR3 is TGTGCCAGCGAGCGGGAGAACACCGGGGAGCTGTTTTTT. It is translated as CASERENTGELFF.

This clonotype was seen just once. The CDR3 DNA sequence: TGTGCCAGCAGCTTTTGGTCCCGACAGGTTCTCTACGAGCAGTACTTC. This translates into CASSFWSRQVLYEQYF. V is TRBV7-9 and J is TRBJ2-7; D perhaps matches TRBD1 (6 bases). The CDR3 is 16 amino acids. Trimming took 3 bases from V and 3 from J, leaving 18 bases between them. Germline CDR1 reads SEHNR; CDR2 reads FQNEAQ (reference sequence).

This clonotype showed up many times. This CDR3 reads CASPKQDEEKLFF. The DNA of the CDR3 is TGTGCCAGCCCGAAACAGGACGAGGAAAAACTGTTTTTT. This chain joins TRBV12-3 or TRBV12-4 and TRBJ1-4, with D possibly matching TRBD1 (5 bases). V lost 8 bases to trimming and J lost 8 bases, with 15 bases between them. The CDR3 consists of 13 residues.

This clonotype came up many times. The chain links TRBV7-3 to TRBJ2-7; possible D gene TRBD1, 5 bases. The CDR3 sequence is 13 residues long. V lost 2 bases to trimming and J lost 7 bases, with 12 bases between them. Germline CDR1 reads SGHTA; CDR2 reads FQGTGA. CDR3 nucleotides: TGTGCCAGCAGCTTACAGGGTCGTGGTGAGCAGTACTTC. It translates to CASSLQGRGEQYF. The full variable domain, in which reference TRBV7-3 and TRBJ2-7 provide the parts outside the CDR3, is GAGVSQTPSNKVTEKGKYVELRCDPISGHTALYWYRQSLGQGPEFLIYFQGTGAADDSGLPNDRFFAVRPEGSVSTLKIQRTERGDSAVYLCASSLQGRGEQYFGPGTRLTVT.

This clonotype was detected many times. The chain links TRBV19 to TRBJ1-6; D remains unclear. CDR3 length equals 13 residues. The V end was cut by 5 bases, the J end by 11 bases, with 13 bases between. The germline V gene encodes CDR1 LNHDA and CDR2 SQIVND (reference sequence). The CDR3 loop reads CASSVQQRAPLHF. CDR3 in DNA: TGTGCCAGTAGTGTACAGCAGCGAGCACCCCTCCACTTT. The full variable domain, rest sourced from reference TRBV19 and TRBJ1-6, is DGGITQSPKYLFRKEGQNVTLSCEQNLNHDAMYWYRQDPGQGLRLIYYSQIVNDFQKGDIAEGYSVSREKKESFPLTVTSAQKNPTAFYLCASSVQQRAPLHFGNGTRLTVT.

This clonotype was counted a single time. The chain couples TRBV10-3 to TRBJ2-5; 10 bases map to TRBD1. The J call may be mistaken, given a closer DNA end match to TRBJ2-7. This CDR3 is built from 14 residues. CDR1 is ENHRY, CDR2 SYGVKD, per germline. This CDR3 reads CAIFGTGETHEQYF. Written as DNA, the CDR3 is TGTGCCATCTTTGGGACAGGGGAGACCCACGAGCAGTACTTC.

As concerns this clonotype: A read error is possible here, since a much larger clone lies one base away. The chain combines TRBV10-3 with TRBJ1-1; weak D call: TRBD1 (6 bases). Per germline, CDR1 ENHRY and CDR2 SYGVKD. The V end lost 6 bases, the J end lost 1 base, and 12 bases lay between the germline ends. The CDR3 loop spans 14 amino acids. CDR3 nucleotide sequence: TGTGCCATCAGCGGGGAGGGGGGGAACACTGAAGCTTTCTTT. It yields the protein CAISGEGGNTEAFF.

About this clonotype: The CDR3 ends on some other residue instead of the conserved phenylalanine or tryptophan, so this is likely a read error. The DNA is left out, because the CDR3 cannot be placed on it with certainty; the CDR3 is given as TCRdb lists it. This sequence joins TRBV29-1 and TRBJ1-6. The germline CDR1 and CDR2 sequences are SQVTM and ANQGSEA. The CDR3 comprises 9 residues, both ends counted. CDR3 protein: CSVERPYTT.

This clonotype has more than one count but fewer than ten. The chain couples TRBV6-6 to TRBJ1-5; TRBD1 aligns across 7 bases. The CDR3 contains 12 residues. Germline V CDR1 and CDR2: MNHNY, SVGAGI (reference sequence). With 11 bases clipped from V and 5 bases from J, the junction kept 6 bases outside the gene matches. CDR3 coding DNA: TGTGCCGCTAACAGGGGCCATCAGCCCCAGCATTTT. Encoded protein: CAANRGHQPQHF.

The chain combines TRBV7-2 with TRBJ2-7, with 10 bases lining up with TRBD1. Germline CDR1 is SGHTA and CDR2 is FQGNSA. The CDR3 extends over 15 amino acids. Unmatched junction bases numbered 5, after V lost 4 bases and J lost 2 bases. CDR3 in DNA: TGTGCCAGCAGCTCACAAGGGACAGGGGCCTACGAGCAGTACTTC. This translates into CASSSQGTGAYEQYF.

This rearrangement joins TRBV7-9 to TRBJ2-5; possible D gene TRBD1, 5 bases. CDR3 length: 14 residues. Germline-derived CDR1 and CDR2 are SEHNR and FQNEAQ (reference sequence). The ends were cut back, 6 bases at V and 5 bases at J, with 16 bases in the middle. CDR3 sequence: CASSITTGNETQYF. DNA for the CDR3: TGTGCCAGCAGTATCACCACAGGCAATGAGACCCAGTACTTC.

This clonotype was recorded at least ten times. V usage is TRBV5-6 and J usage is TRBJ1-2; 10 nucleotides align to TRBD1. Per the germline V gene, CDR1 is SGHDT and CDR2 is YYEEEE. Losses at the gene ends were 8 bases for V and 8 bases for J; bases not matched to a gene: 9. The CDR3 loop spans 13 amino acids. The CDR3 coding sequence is TGTGCCAGTAGTCTCGACAGGGGGCAAGGCTACACCTTC. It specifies CASSLDRGQGYTF.

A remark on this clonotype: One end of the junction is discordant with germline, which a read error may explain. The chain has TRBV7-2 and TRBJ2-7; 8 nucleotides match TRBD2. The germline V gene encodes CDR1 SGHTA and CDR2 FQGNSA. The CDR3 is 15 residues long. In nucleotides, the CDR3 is TGTGCAAGCAGCTTAGCGGGACTAGGACCCCACGAGCAGTACTTC. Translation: CASSLAGLGPHEQYF.

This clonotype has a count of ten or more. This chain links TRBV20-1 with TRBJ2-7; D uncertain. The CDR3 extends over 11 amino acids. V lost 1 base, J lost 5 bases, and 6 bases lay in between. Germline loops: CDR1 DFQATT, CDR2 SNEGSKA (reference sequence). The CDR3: CSARVVDEQYF. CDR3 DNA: TGCAGTGCTAGAGTTGTGGACGAGCAGTACTTC.

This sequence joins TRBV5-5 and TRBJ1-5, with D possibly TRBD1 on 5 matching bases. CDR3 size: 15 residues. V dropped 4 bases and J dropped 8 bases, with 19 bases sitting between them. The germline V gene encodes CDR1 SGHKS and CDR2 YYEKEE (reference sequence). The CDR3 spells CASSPSLGDGEPQHF. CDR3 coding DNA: TGTGCCAGCAGCCCTAGCCTAGGGGATGGTGAGCCCCAGCATTTT. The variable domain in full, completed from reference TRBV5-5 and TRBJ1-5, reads DAGVTQSPTHLIKTRGQQVTLRCSPISGHKSVSWYQQVLGQGPQFIFQYYEKEERGRGNFPDRFSARQFPNYSSELNVNALLLGDSALYLCASSPSLGDGEPQHFGDGTRLSIL.

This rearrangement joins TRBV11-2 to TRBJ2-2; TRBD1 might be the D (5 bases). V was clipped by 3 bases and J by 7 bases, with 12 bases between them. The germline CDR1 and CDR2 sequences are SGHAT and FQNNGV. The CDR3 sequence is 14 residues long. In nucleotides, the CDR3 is TGTGCCAGCAGCTTGACAGATAATAACGGGGAGCTGTTTTTT. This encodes CASSLTDNNGELFF.

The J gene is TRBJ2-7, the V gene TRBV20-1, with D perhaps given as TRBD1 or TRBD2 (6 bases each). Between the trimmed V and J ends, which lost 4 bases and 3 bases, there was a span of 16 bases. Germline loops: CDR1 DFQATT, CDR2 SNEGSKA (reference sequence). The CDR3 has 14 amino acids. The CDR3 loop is CSATGAGVSYEQYF. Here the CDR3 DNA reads TGCAGTGCTACGGGGGCAGGAGTTAGCTACGAGCAGTACTTC.